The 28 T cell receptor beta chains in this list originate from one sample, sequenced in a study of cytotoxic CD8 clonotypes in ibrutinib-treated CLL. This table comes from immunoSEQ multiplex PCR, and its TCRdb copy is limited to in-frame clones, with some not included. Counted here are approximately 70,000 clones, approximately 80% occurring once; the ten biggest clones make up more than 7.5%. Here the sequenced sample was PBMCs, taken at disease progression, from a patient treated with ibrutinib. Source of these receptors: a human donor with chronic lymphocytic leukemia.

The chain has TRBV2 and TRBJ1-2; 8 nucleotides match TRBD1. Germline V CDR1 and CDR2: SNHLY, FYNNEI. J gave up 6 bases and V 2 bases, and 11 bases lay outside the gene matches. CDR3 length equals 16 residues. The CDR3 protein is CASSEFTPGGVNGYTF. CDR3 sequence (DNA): TGTGCCAGCAGTGAATTTACCCCAGGGGGCGTAAATGGCTACACCTTC.

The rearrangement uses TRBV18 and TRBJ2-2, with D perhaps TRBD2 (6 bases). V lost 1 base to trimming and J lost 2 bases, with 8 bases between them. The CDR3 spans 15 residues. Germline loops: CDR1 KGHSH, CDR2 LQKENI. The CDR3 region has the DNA TGTGCCAGCTCACCACGAGCGGGTAACACCGGGGAGCTGTTTTTT. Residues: CASSPRAGNTGELFF.

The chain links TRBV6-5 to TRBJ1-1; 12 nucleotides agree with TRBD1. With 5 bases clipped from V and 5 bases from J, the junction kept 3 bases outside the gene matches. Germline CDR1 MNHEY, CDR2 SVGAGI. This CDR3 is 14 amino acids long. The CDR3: CASSRDRGQTEAFF. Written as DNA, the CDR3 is TGTGCCAGCAGTCGGGACAGGGGGCAGACTGAAGCTTTCTTT.

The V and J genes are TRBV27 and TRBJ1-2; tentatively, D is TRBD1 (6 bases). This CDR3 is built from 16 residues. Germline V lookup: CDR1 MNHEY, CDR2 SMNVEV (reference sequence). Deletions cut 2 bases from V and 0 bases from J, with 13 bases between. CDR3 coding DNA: TGTGCCAGCAGTTTACTCCGGGACACCTCTAACTATGGCTACACCTTC. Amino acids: CASSLLRDTSNYGYTF.

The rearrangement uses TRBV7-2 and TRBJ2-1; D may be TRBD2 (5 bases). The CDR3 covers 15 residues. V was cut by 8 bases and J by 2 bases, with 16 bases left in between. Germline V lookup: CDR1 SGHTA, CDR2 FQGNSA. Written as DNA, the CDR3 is TGTGCCAGCGCCCAAGGGCCTAGCCCCTACAATGAGCAGTTCTTC. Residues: CASAQGPSPYNEQFF.

The CDR3 DNA reads as TGTGCCAGCAGTCCGGACAGGGACTATGGCTACACCTTC. Its protein product is CASSPDRDYGYTF. The rearrangement links TRBV6-6 to TRBJ1-2; TRBD1 aligns across 8 bases. The germline V gene encodes CDR1 MNHNY and CDR2 SVGAGI (reference sequence). The CDR3 contains 13 residues. V gave up 5 bases and J gave up 3 bases; unmatched junction bases: 2.

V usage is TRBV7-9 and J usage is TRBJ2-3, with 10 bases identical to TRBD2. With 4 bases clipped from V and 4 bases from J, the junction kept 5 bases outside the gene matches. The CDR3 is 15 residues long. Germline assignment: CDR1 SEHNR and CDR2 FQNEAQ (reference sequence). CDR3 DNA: TGTGCCAGCAGCTCCCCCCTAGCGGGAGCAGATACGCAGTATTTT. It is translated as CASSSPLAGADTQYF. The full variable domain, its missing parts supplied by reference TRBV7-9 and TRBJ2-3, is DTGVSQNPRHKITKRGQNVTFRCDPISEHNRLYWYRQTLGQGPEFLTYFQNEAQLEKSRLLSDRFSAERPKGSFSTLEIQRTEQGDSAMYLCASSSPLAGADTQYFGPGTRLTVL.

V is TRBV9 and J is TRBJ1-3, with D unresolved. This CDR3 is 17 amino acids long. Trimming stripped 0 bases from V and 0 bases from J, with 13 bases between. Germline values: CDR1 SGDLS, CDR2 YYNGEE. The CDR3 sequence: CASSVDPDPSSGNTIYF. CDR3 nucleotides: TGTGCCAGCAGCGTAGATCCCGATCCCAGCTCTGGAAACACCATATATTTT.

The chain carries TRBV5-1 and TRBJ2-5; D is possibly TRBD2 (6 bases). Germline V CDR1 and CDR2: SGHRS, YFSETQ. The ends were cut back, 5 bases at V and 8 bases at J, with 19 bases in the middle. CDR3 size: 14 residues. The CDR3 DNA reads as TGCGCCAGCAGTTTCCGGGACTGGAGTGAAACCCAGTACTTC. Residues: CASSFRDWSETQYF.

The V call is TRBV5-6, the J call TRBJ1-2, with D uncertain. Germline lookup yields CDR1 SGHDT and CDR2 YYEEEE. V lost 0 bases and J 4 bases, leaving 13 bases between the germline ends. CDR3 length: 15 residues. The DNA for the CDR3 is TGTGCCAGCAGCTTGGCCGATCGGGCATCCTATGGCTACACCTTC. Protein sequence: CASSLADRASYGYTF.

CDR3 loop: CAWSSIDRGVYGYTF. The CDR3 nucleotides are TGTGCCTGGAGTTCGATCGACAGGGGGGTCTATGGCTACACCTTC. The chain combines TRBV30 with TRBJ1-2; 9 bases match TRBD1. There are 15 residues in the CDR3. J gave up 4 bases and V 2 bases, and 8 bases lay outside the gene matches. In germline, CDR1 is GTSNPN, CDR2 SVGIG (reference sequence).

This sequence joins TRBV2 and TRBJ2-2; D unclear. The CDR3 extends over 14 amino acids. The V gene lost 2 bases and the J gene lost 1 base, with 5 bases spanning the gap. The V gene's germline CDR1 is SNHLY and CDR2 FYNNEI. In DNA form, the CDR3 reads TGTGCCAGCAGTGAAATGGGGAACACCGGGGAGCTGTTTTTT. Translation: CASSEMGNTGELFF.

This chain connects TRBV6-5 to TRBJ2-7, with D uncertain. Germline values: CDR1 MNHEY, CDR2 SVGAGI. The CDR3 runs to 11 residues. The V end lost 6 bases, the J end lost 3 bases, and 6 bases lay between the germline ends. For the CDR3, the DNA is TGTGCCAGCAGAATGTTCTACGAGCAGTACTTC. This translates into CASRMFYEQYF.

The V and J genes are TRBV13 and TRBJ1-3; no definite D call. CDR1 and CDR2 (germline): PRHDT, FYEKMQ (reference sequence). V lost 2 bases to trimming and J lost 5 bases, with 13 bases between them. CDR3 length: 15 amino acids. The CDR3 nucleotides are TGTGCCAGCAGCTTACCACGATCGGCCCGAAACACCATATATTTT. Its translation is CASSLPRSARNTIYF.

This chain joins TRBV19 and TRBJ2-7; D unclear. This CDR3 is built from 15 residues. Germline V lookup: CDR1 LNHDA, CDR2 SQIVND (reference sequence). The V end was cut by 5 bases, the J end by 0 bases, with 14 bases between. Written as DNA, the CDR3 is TGTGCCAGTAGTCCGGCCTGGGCCCTCTCCTACGAGCAGTACTTC. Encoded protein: CASSPAWALSYEQYF.

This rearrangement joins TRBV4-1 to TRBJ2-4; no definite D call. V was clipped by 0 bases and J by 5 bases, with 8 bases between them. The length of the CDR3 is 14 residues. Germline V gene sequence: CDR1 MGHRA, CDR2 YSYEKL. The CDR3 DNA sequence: TGCGCCAGCAGCCAAGATATAACTGAAAACATTCAGTACTTC. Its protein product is CASSQDITENIQYF.

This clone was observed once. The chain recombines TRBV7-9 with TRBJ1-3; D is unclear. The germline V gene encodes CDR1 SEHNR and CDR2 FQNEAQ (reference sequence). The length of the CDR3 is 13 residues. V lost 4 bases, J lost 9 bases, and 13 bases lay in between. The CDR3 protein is CASSSSPAGTIYF. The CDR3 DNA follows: TGTGCCAGCAGCTCATCCCCCGCGGGCACCATATATTTT.

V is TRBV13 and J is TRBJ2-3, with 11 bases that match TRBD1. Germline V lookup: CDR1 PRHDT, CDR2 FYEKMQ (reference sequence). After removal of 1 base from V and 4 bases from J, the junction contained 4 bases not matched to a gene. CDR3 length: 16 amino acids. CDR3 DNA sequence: TGTGCCAGCAGCTTAGCGGGACAGGGGGAAGCAGATACGCAGTATTTT. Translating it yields CASSLAGQGEADTQYF.

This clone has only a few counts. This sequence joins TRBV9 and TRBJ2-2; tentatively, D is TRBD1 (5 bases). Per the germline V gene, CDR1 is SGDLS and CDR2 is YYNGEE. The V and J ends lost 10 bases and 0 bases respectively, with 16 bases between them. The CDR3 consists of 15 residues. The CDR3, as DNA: TGTGCCCAGTCGGTATACAGGCCGAACACCGGGGAGCTGTTTTTT. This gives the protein CAQSVYRPNTGELFF.

CDR3 protein: CAWGAGFGHEKLFF. The CDR3 DNA reads as TGTGCCTGGGGAGCCGGGTTCGGGCATGAAAAACTGTTTTTT. This chain links TRBV30 with TRBJ1-4; D gene uncertain. The CDR3 runs to 14 residues. Trimming removed 5 bases from V and 6 bases from J, with 16 bases in between. CDR1 and CDR2 (germline): GTSNPN, SVGIG (reference sequence).

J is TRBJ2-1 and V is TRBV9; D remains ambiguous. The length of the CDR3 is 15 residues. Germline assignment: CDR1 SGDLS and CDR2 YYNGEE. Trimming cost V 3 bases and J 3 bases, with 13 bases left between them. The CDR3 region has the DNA TGTGCCAGCAGCGCCTACCCCAGTGACTACAATGAGCAGTTCTTC. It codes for CASSAYPSDYNEQFF.

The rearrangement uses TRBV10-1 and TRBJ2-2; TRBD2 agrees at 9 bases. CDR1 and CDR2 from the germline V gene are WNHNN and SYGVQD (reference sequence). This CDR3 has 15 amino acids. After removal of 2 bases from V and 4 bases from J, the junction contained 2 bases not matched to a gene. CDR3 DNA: TGCGCCAGCAGTGAGGGGACTAGCCTCACCGGGGAGCTGTTTTTT. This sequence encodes CASSEGTSLTGELFF.

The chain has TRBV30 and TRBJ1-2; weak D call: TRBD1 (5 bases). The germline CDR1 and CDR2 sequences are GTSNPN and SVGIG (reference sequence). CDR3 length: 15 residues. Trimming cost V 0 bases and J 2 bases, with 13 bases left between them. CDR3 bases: TGTGCCTGGAGTGTAGGGCAGGGATGGAACTATGGCTACACCTTC. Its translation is CAWSVGQGWNYGYTF.

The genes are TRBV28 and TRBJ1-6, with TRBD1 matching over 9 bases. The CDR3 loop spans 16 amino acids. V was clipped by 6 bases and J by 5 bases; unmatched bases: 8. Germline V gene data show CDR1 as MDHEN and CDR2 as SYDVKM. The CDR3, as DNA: TGTGCCAGCAGACCCCGTAGGGACAGGGATAATTCACCCCTCCACTTT. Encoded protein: CASRPRRDRDNSPLHF.

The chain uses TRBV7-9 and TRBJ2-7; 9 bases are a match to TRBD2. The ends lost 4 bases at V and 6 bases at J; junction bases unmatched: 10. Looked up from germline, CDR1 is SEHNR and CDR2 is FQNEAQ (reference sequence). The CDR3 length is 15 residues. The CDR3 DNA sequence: TGTGCCAGCAGCTCCATTAGCGGGAGACGAACCGAGCAGTACTTC. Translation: CASSSISGRRTEQYF.

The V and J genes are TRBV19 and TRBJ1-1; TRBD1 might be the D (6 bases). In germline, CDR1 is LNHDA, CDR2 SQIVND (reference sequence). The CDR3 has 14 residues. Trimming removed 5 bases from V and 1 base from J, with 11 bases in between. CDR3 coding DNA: TGTGCCAGTAGTCAGGGGTTACAGAACACTGAAGCTTTCTTT. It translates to CASSQGLQNTEAFF.

The DNA of the CDR3 is TGTGCCAGCAGCCGGTTCCGCTTGGGGGACACTGAAGCTTTCTTT. Amino acid sequence: CASSRFRLGDTEAFF. This chain connects TRBV14 to TRBJ1-1, with D possibly TRBD1 on 5 matching bases. V was cut by 4 bases and J by 3 bases, with 15 bases left in between. The CDR3 is made up of 15 amino acids. The V gene's germline CDR1 is SGHDN and CDR2 FVKESK.

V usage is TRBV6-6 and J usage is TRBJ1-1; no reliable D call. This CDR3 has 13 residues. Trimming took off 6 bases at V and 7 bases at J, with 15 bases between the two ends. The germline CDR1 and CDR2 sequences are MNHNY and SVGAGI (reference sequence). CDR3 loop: CASSQPVQVEAFF. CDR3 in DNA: TGTGCCAGCAGCCAACCCGTCCAAGTTGAAGCTTTCTTT.